This T cell receptor beta chain was recorded in a study of blood T cells in healthy people across ages. Study-level results: Strong correlation existed between TCR beta diversity and naive T cell percentage.

Regarding this clonotype: Its specificity is unknown.

The CDR3 loop spans 19 amino acids. Trimming took off 4 bases at V and 0 bases at J, with 19 bases between the two ends. CDR1 is SGHAT and CDR2 is FQNNGV in the germline V gene. Per sample, at least 5.5 micrograms of total RNA were extracted. Primers used in a second PCR of roughly 6 to 11 cycles were a sample-barcoded 5' primer and a J-beta primer mix. Tagging of each cDNA molecule was performed by a template-switch adaptor with 12 random nucleotides. MiXCR, run by TCRdb on the 5' RACE reads, gives a single entry per CDR3 protein. The repertoire holds approximately 1.5 million distinct CDR3 sequences, with 40% to 45% as singletons.

Sequencing used blood. The V and J genes are TRBV11-2 and TRBJ1-6; no firm D call. The sequence was obtained from a young woman in good health. CDR3 amino acids: CASSCSDCGSSSYNSPLHF. The DNA for the CDR3 is TGTGCCAGCAGCTGCTCCGATTGCGGGTCAAGCTCCTATAATTCACCCCTCCACTTT.